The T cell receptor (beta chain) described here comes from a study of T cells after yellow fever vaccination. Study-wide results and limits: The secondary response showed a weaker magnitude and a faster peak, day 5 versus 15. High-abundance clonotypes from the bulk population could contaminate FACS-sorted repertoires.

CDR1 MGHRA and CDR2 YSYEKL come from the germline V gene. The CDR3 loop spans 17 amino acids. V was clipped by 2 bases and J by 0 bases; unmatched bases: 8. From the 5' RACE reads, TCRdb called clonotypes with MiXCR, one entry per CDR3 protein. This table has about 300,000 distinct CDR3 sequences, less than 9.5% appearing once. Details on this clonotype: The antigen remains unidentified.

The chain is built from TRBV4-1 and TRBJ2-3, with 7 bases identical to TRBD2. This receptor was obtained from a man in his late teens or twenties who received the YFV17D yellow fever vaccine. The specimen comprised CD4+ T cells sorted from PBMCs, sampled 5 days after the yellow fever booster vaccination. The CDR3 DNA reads TGCGCCAGCAGCCAACTCCTAGGGAGGGAGAGCACAGATACGCAGTATTTT. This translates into CASSQLLGRESTDTQYF.